What follows are 3 T cell receptor beta chains derived from one specimen sequenced in a study of T cell repertoires in cytomegalovirus infection. No antigens are known for them. TCRdb fed the reads into MiXCR, producing one record per CDR3 protein. The sample comprises roughly 150,000 distinct CDR3 sequences, less than 25% of which are singletons, and roughly 25% rests with the top ten. Sequences were derived from CD8+ T cells from cultured PBMCs, sampled from culture after CMV antigen stimulation. The receptor set was obtained from a human donor in good health (CMV status not recorded). Some clones in this sample may be carry-over from other donors' samples.

This clonotype turned up a few times. CDR3 protein: CASSFDSGSSQYF. CDR3 DNA sequence: TGTGCCAGCAGCTTTGATTCAGGGTCCTCGCAGTATTTT. The V call is TRBV7-6, the J call TRBJ2-3; possibly TRBD1 for D (5 bases). There are 13 residues in the CDR3. V lost 3 bases and J lost 10, with 14 bases in between. CDR1 is SGHVS and CDR2 is FNYEAQ in the germline V gene.

The chain couples TRBV6-2 or TRBV6-3 to TRBJ1-1; D is unclear. The CDR3 is 17 residues long. Trimming stripped 7 bases from V and 1 base from J, with 22 bases between. Germline assignment: CDR1 MNHEY and CDR2 SVGEGT. CDR3 DNA: TGTGCCAGCACGCATTTCCCACAGATATCTTCGAACACTGAAGCTTTCTTT. Its protein product is CASTHFPQISSNTEAFF.

This clonotype has more than one count but fewer than ten. The chain combines TRBV11-2 with TRBJ1-4, with D possibly TRBD1 on 5 matching bases. Germline CDR1 reads SGHAT; CDR2 reads FQNNGV. V lost 1 base, J lost 8 bases, and 8 bases lay in between. The CDR3 has 13 residues. CDR3 nucleotide sequence: TGTGCCAGCAGCTTAGTCGGGGCGGAAAAACTGTTTTTT. It is translated as CASSLVGAEKLFF.